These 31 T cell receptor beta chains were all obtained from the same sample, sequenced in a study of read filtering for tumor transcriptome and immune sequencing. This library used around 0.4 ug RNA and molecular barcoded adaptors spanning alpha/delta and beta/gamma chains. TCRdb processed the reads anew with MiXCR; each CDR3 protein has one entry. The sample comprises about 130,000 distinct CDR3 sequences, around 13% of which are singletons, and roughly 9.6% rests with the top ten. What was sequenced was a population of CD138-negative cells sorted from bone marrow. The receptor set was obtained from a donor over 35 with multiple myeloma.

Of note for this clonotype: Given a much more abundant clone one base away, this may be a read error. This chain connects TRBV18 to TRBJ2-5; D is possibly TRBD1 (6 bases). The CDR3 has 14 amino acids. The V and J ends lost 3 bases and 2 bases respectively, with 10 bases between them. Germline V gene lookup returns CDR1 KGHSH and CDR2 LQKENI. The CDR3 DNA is TGTGCCAGCTCACCCGAAGGACAGCAAGAGACCCAGTACTTC. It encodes CASSPEGQQETQYF.

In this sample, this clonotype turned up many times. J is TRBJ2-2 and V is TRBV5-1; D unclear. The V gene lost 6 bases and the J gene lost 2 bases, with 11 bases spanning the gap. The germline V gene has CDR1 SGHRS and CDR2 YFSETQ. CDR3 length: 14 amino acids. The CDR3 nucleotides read TGCGCCAGCAAGCCCCCCAGCAACACCGGGGAGCTGTTTTTT. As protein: CASKPPSNTGELFF. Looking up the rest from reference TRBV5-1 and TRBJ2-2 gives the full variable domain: KAGVTQTPRYLIKTRGQQVTLSCSPISGHRSVSWYQQTPGQGLQFLFEYFSETQRNKGNFPGRFSGRQFSNSRSEMNVSTLELGDSALYLCASKPPSNTGELFFGEGSRLTVL.

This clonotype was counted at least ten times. The CDR3 bases are TGTGCCAGCAGTTTTTCCACCGGGGACACTGAAGCTTTCTTT. This gives the protein CASSFSTGDTEAFF. This rearrangement joins TRBV28 to TRBJ1-1, with no clear D. Germline V gene sequence: CDR1 MDHEN, CDR2 SYDVKM. This CDR3 region has 14 residues. With 3 bases removed from V and 3 bases from J, the gap between germline ends came to 11 bases.

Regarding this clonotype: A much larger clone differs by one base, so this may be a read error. The CDR3 here is CSEMRESYNEQFF. The CDR3 bases are TGCAGTGAAATGCGGGAGTCCTACAATGAGCAGTTCTTC. The J gene is TRBJ2-1, the V gene TRBV20-1; 7 bases agree with TRBD2. V lost 7 bases to trimming and J lost 1 base; unmatched junction nucleotides: 4. Germline values: CDR1 DFQATT, CDR2 SNEGSKA (reference sequence). The CDR3 contains 13 residues.

CDR3 sequence: CASSPGQGINQPQHF. CDR3 nucleotides: TGTGCCAGCAGCCCGGGACAGGGCATCAATCAGCCCCAGCATTTT. The J gene is TRBJ1-5, the V gene TRBV7-2; 9 nucleotides align to TRBD1. The junction had 5 bases not matched to a gene; V was cut back by 5 bases and J by 3 bases. The CDR3 runs 15 residues. The germline V gene encodes CDR1 SGHTA and CDR2 FQGNSA.

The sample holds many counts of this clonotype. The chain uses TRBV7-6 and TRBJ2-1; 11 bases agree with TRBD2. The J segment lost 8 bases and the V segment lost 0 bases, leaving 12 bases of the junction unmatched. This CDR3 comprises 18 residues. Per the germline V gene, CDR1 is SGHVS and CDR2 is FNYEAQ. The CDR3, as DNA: TGTGCCAGCAGCTTAGCTAGCGGGGGGGCAAATCTAAATCATGAGCAGTTCTTC. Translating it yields CASSLASGGANLNHEQFF.

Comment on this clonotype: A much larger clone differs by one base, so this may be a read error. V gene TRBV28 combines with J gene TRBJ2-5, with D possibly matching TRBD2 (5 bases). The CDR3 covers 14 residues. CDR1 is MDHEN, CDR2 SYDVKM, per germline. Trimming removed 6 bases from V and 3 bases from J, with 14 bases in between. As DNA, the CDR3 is TGTGCCAGCAGACCAACAGAGGGCGAAGAGACCCAGTACTTC. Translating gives CASRPTEGEETQYF.

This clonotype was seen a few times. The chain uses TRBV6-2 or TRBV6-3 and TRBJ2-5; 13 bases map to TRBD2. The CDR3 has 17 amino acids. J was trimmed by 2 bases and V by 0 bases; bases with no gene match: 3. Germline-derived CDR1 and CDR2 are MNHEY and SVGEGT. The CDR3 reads CASSYSAGLAGQETQYF. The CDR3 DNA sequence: TGTGCCAGCAGTTACTCGGCGGGACTAGCGGGGCAAGAGACCCAGTACTTC.

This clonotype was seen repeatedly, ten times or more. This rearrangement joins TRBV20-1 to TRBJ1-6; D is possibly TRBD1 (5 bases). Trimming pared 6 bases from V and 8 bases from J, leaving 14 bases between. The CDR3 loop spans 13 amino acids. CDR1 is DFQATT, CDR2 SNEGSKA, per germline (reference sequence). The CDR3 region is CSAKRGADSPLHF. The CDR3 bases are TGCAGTGCCAAGAGGGGTGCGGATTCACCCCTCCACTTT.

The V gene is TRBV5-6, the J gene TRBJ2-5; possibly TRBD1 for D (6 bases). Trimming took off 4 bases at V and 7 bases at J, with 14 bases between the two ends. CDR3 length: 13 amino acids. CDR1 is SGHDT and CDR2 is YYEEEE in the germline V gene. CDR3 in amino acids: CASSPQGEGTQYF. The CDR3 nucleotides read TGTGCCAGCAGCCCACAGGGCGAGGGGACCCAGTACTTC.

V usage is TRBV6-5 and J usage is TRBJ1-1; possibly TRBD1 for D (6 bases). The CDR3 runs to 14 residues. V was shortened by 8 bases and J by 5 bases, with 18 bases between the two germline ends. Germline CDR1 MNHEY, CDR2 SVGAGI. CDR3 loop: CASWAGAGLTEAFF. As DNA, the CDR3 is TGTGCCAGCTGGGCAGGGGCAGGGTTGACTGAAGCTTTCTTT.

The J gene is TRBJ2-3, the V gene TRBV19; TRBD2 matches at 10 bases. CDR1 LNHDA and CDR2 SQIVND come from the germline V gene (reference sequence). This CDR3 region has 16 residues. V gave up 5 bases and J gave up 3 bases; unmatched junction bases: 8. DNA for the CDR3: TGTGCCAGTAGTCCTAAGCGGGGGGGCAGTACAGATACGCAGTATTTT. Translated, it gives CASSPKRGGSTDTQYF.

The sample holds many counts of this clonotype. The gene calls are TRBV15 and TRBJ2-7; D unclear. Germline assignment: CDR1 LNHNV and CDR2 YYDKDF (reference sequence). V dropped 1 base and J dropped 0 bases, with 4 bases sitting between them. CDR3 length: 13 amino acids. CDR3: CATSRGRSYEQYF. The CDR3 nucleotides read TGTGCCACCAGCAGAGGACGCTCCTACGAGCAGTACTTC. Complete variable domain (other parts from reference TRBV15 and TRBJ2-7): DAMVIQNPRYQVTQFGKPVTLSCSQTLNHNVMYWYQQKSSQAPKLLFHYYDKDFNNEADTPDNFQSRRPNTSFCFLDIRSPGLGDTAMYLCATSRGRSYEQYFGPGTRLTVT.

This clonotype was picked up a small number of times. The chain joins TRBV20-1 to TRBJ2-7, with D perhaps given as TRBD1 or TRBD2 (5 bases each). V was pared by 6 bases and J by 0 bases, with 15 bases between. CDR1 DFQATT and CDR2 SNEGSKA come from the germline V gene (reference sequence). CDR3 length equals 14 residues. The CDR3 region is CSALRDGGSYEQYF. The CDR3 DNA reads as TGCAGTGCGTTAAGGGACGGCGGCTCCTACGAGCAGTACTTC.

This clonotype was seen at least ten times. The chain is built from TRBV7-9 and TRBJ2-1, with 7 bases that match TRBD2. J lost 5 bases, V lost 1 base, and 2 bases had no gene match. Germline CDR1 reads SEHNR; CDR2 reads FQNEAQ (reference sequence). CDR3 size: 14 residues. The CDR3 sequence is CASSLGLANNEQFF. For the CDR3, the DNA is TGTGCCAGCAGCTTAGGACTAGCTAACAATGAGCAGTTCTTC.

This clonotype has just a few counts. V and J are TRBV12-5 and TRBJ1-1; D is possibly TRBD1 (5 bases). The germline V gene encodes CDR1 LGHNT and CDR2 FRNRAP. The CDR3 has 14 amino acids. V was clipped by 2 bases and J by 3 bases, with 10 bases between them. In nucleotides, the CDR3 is TGTGCTAGTGGTTTGCCAGGGAGGGACACTGAAGCTTTCTTT. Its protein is CASGLPGRDTEAFF.

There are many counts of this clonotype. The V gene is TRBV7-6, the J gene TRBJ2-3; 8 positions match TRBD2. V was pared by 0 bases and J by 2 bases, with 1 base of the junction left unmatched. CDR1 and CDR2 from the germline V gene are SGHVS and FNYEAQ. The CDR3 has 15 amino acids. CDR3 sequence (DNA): TGTGCCAGCAGCTTAGCCGGGGGGGTCACAGATACGCAGTATTTT. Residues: CASSLAGGVTDTQYF.

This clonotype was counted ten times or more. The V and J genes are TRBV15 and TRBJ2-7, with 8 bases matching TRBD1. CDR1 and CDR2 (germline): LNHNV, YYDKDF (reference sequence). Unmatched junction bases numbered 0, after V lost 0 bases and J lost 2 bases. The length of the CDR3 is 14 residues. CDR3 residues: CATSRDRGPYEQYF. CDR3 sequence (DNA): TGTGCCACCAGCAGAGACAGGGGGCCCTACGAGCAGTACTTC.

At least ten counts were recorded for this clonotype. For the CDR3, the DNA is TGCAGCGTAGGGACAGGGTTGAGCAATCAGCCCCAGCATTTT. It codes for CSVGTGLSNQPQHF. The rearrangement joins TRBV29-1 to TRBJ1-5; 9 nucleotides agree with TRBD1. Germline lookup yields CDR1 SQVTM and CDR2 ANQGSEA. Unmatched junction bases numbered 4, after V lost 6 bases and J lost 1 base. This CDR3 region has 14 residues.

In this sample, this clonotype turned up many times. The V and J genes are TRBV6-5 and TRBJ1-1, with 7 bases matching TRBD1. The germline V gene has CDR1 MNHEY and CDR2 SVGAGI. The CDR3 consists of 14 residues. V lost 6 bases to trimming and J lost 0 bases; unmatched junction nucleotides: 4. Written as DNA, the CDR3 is TGTGCCAGCAGACCGACAGGGTTGAACACTGAAGCTTTCTTT. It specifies CASRPTGLNTEAFF.

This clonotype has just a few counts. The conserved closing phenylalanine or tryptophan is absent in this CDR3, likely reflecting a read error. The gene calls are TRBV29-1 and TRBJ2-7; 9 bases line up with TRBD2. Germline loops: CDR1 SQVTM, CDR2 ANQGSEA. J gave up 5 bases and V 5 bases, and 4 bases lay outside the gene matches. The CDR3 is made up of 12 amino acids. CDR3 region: CSVRLAGDEQYY. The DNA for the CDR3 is TGCAGCGTTCGGTTAGCGGGAGACGAGCAGTACTAC.

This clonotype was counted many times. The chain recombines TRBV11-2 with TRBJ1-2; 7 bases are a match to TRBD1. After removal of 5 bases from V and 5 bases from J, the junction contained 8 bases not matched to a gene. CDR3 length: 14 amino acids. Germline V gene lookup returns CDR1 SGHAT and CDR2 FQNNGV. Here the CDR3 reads CASSEQQGRYGYTF. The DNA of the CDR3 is TGTGCCAGCAGCGAACAACAGGGGAGATATGGCTACACCTTC.

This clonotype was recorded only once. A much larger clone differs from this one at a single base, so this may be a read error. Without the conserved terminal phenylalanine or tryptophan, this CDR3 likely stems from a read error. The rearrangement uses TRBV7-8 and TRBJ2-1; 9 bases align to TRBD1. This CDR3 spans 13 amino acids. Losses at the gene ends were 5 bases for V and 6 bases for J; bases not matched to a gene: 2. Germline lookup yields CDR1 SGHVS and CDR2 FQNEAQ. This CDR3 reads CASSLDRGNEQFS. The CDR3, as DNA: TGTGCCAGCAGCCTGGACAGGGGCAATGAGCAGTTCTCC.

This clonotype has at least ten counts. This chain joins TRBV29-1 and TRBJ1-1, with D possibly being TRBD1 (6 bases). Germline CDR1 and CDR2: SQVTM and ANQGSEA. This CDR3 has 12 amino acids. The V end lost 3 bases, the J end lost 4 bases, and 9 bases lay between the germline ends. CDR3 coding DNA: TGCAGCGTTGACAGGGGTTTCACTGAAGCTTTCTTT. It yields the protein CSVDRGFTEAFF.

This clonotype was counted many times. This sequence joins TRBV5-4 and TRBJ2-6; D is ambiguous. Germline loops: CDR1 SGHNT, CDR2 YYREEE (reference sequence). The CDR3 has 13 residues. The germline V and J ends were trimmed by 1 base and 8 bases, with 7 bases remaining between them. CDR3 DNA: TGTGCCAGCAGCTTGAGGGAAACCAACGTCCTGACTTTC. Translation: CASSLRETNVLTF.

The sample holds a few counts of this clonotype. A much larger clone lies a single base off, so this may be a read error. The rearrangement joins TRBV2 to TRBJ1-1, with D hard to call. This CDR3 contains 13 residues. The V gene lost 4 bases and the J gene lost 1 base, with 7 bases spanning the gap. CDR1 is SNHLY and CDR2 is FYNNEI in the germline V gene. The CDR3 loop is CASSVTKNTEAFF. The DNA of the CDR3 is TGTGCCAGCAGTGTGACGAAGAACACTGAAGCTTTCTTT.

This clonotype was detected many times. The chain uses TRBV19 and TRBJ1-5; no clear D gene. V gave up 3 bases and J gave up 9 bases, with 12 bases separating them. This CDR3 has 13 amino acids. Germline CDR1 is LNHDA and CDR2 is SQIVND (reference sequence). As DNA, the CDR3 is TGTGCCAGTAGTATTGGAGAGGGAGCGCCCCAGCATTTT. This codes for CASSIGEGAPQHF.

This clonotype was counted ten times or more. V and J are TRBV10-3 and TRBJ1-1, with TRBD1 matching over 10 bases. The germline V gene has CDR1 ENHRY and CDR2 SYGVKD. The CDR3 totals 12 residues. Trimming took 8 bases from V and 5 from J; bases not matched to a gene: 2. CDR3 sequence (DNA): TGTGCCATCGGACAGGGGGGAACTGAAGCTTTCTTT. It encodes CAIGQGGTEAFF.

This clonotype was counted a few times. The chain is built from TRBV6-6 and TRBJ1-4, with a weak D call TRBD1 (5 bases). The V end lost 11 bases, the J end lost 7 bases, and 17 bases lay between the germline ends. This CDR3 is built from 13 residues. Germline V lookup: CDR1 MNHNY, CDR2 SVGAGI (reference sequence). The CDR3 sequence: CAAEVRESEKLFF. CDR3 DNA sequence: TGTGCCGCGGAGGTCAGGGAGAGTGAAAAACTGTTTTTT.

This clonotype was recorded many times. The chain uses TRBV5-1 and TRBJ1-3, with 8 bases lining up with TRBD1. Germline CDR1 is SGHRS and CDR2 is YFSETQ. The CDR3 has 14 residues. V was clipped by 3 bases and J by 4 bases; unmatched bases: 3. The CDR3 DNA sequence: TGCGCCAGCAGCTCGACAGGGGTAGGAAACACCATATATTTT. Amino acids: CASSSTGVGNTIYF.

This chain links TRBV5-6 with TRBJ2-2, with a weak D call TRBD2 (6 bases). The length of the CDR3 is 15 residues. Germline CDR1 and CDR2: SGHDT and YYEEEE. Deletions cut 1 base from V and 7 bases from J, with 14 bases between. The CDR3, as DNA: TGTGCCAGCAGCTTGAGGACTCAGGGAGGCGGGGAGCTGTTTTTT. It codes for CASSLRTQGGGELFF.